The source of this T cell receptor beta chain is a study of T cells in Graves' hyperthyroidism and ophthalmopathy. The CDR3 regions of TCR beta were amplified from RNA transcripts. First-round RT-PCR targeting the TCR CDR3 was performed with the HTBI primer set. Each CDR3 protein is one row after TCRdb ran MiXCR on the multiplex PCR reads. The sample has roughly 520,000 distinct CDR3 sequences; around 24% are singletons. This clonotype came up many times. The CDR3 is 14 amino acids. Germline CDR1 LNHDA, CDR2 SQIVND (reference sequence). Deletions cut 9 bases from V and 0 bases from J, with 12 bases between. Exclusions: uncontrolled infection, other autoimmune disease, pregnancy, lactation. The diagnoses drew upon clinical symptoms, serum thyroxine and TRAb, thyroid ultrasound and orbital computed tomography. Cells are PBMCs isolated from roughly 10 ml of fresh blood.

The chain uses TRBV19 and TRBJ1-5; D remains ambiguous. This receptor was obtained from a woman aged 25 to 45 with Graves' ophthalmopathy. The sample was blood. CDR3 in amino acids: CASKKGYSNQPQHF. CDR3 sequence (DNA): TGTGCCAGCAAGAAGGGTTATAGCAATCAGCCCCAGCATTTT.